This TCR beta chain was sequenced for a study of CD8 T cells in ankylosing spondylitis. For TCR beta, libraries came from quantitative 5'-RACE with molecular barcodes. Each CDR3 protein is one row after TCRdb ran MiXCR on the 5' RACE reads. The sample includes approximately 540,000 distinct CDR3 sequences, about 13% seen only once; the top ten take 6.8%. CDR3 length equals 19 residues. Germline loops: CDR1 MGHDK, CDR2 SYGVNS. Trimming removed 1 base from V and 4 bases from J; junction bases left unmatched: 11. A note on this clonotype: The antigen is undetermined.

General study results and limits: Enrichment of disease-linked clones was reportedly significant in matched ankylosing spondylitis synovial fluid. Characteristic of ankylosing spondylitis blood, it appeared, was a TCR beta motif comprising 7 to 9 highly homologous variants. Some motif variants were previously reported in reactive arthritis synovial fluid and blood. As for the disease-linked clones, they showed a CD8+ phenotype and occurred at relatively low frequencies in peripheral blood.

The sequence was collected from a male donor with ankylosing spondylitis. The specimen sequenced was blood, either unsorted or a sorted T cell fraction (not recorded which). The rearrangement uses TRBV25-1 and TRBJ2-1; 12 positions match TRBD2. The CDR3 loop is CASSEFGLSTSGRYNEQFF. The CDR3 nucleotides are TGTGCCAGCAGTGAATTTGGACTTTCGACTAGCGGGAGATACAATGAGCAGTTCTTC.